The present entry profiles one TCR beta chain with its context. The data are from a study of shared clonotypes between healthy human individuals. Germline V gene data show CDR1 as LNHDA and CDR2 as SQIVND (reference sequence). V gave up 3 bases and J gave up 3 bases, with 18 bases separating them. The CDR3 has 16 residues. The assay used deep level. As handled by the study authors: Filtering differed since immunoSEQ provided only junctions, with no quality scores. Produced via immunoSEQ multiplex PCR; TCRdb's table is partial and in-frame only. The V and J calls and the clone size are those of that table, but D and trimming were determined from the DNA. This table has nearly 2 million clones, approximately 94% appearing once. Terminally differentiated effector memory CD45RA+ cells were left out of the naive CD8 fraction, which was CD45RO-negative and positively selected for CCR7.

Sequenced input: naive CD8+ T cells sorted from blood. V gene TRBV19 combines with J gene TRBJ2-7, with TRBD2 as a possible D gene (5 bases). The origin of this receptor is a man between 18 and 29 years old in good health. For the CDR3, the DNA is TGTGCCAGTAGTATCGGGGTAGGGTCAGAAATCTACGAGCAGTACTTC. Protein: CASSIGVGSEIYEQYF.